This T cell receptor beta chain was retrieved from a study of cytomegalovirus exposure and HLA in healthy donors. Study outcomes and limitations: TCR beta sequences reportedly predicted most subjects' HLA-A and HLA-B alleles accurately.

Notes on this clone: Its antigen is not identified.

A multiplex PCR was run with 60 Vbeta primers and 13 Jbeta primers. The method was immunoSEQ multiplex PCR; TCRdb's version includes in-frame clones alone and lacks a portion of them. Of 150,000 to 200,000 clones listed, over 65% were seen once; the top ten hold roughly 1.4%. The junction had 7 bases not matched to a gene; V was cut back by 4 bases and J by 9 bases. Germline CDR1 is SGDLS and CDR2 is YYNGEE. The CDR3 loop spans 15 amino acids. The sequenced sample consisted of PBMCs. The clonotype was recovered from a woman in her 30s in good health and CMV-seropositive. J is TRBJ2-1 and V is TRBV9, with 13 bases lining up with TRBD2. The CDR3 is CASSPRLAGGFEQFF. Written as DNA, the CDR3 is TGTGCCAGCAGCCCCCGACTAGCGGGAGGTTTTGAGCAGTTCTTC.